These 2 T cell receptor beta chains were sequenced from one sample in a study of T-cell reconstitution after alpha-beta-depleted transplantation in children. The TCRbeta library incorporated unique molecular identifiers. TCRdb processed the PCR reads anew with MiXCR; each CDR3 protein has one entry. The sample yields about 610,000 distinct CDR3 sequences, roughly a tenth seen once. The material sequenced was PBMCs from the stem cell graft donor, taken from the stem cell graft. The receptors come from a human donor who donated a stem cell graft to a child with acute myeloid leukemia.

This clonotype showed up many times. The rearrangement uses TRBV20-1 and TRBJ1-5; TRBD1 might be the D (6 bases). Trimming stripped 6 bases from V and 3 bases from J, with 15 bases between. The CDR3 consists of 14 residues. Germline loops: CDR1 DFQATT, CDR2 SNEGSKA (reference sequence). CDR3 loop: CSAKSGTPNQPQHF. In DNA form, the CDR3 reads TGCAGTGCAAAATCCGGGACACCCAATCAGCCCCAGCATTTT.

There are a few counts of this clonotype. The chain couples TRBV3-1 to TRBJ1-1; D remains unclear. The CDR3 covers 15 residues. V lost 0 bases to trimming and J lost 0 bases, with 8 bases between them. Looked up from germline, CDR1 is LGHDT and CDR2 is YNNKEL (reference sequence). CDR3 sequence reads: CASSQDRSMNTEAFF. For the CDR3, the DNA is TGTGCCAGCAGCCAAGACAGGAGTATGAACACTGAAGCTTTCTTT.